This entry lists 15 T cell receptor beta chains sequenced from one sample in a study of human T cells and chemical hapten exposure. The time point denotes: patch test 2, 6 weeks after DPC sensitization. This sample's treatment: therapeutic diphenylcyclopropenone sensitization with weekly scalp DPC. A single record per CDR3 protein comes from TCRdb applying MiXCR to the RACE reads. This sample yields some 80,000 distinct CDR3 sequences, of which approximately 10% are seen a single time; 2% to 2.5% belongs to the top ten. The sequencing used whole blood, collected in connection with sensitization to the hapten diphenylcyclopropenone (DPC). The receptor set was obtained from a woman under 40 with alopecia areata. Some clones in this sample may be carry-over from other donors' samples.

The CDR3 protein is CASSLWGTGNTEAFF. The CDR3 bases are TGTGCCAGCAGTTTATGGGGGACAGGGAACACTGAAGCTTTCTTT. The chain uses TRBV28 and TRBJ1-1; 8 bases are a match to TRBD1. The CDR3 spans 15 residues. Germline V gene lookup returns CDR1 MDHEN and CDR2 SYDVKM. The V gene end was trimmed by 0 bases and the J gene end by 1 base; junction bases not matched to a gene: 1.

This clonotype was counted a few times. The chain employs TRBV7-6 and TRBJ2-5, with 10 bases identical to TRBD2. The CDR3 extends over 14 amino acids. Losses at the gene ends were 2 bases for V and 5 bases for J; bases not matched to a gene: 2. The germline CDR1 and CDR2 sequences are SGHVS and FNYEAQ. The CDR3 nucleotides are TGTGCCAGCAGCTTACTAGCGGGGGCTGAGACCCAGTACTTC. This encodes CASSLLAGAETQYF.

This clonotype has only a few counts. The chain carries TRBV5-6 and TRBJ1-4; D is uncertain. The CDR3 has 16 amino acids. The V gene lost 0 bases and the J gene lost 2 bases, with 11 bases spanning the gap. The germline gives CDR1 SGHDT, CDR2 YYEEEE. This CDR3 reads CASSLGVSPTNEKLFF. In DNA, the CDR3 is TGTGCCAGCAGCTTGGGGGTTTCGCCCACTAATGAAAAACTGTTTTTT. The entire variable domain, with the rest obtained from reference TRBV5-6 and TRBJ1-4, is as follows: DAGVTQSPTHLIKTRGQQVTLRCSPKSGHDTVSWYQQALGQGPQFIFQYYEEEERQRGNFPDRFSGHQFPNYSSELNVNALLLGDSALYLCASSLGVSPTNEKLFFGSGTQLSVL.

This clonotype was seen repeatedly, ten times or more. This sequence joins TRBV28 and TRBJ2-7, with TRBD1 identical over 7 bases. The CDR3 is 15 amino acids. The ends lost 5 bases at V and 1 base at J; junction bases unmatched: 8. From germline, CDR1 is MDHEN and CDR2 SYDVKM. The CDR3 protein is CASSPATGYSYEQYF. CDR3 nucleotides: TGTGCCAGCAGTCCTGCGACAGGGTATTCCTACGAGCAGTACTTC. The full variable domain, rest sourced from reference TRBV28 and TRBJ2-7, is DVKVTQSSRYLVKRTGEKVFLECVQDMDHENMFWYRQDPGLGLRLIYFSYDVKMKEKGDIPEGYSVSREKKERFSLILESASTNQTSMYLCASSPATGYSYEQYFGPGTRLTVT.

This clonotype was seen at least ten times. This sequence joins TRBV27 and TRBJ2-5; 11 bases are a match to TRBD2. Germline V gene data show CDR1 as MNHEY and CDR2 as SMNVEV (reference sequence). Trimming removed 6 bases from V and 5 bases from J; junction bases left unmatched: 5. CDR3 length equals 14 residues. The CDR3 is CASRIAGGPETQYF. The CDR3 coding sequence is TGTGCCAGCAGAATAGCGGGGGGGCCGGAGACCCAGTACTTC.

The J gene is TRBJ1-3, the V gene TRBV4-1, with TRBD1 matching over 8 bases. Trimming removed 6 bases from V and 4 bases from J; junction bases left unmatched: 14. CDR3 size: 17 residues. The germline V gene has CDR1 MGHRA and CDR2 YSYEKL. The CDR3 loop reads CASRFVPGGRGGNTIYF. The DNA of the CDR3 is TGCGCCAGCAGGTTCGTCCCAGGGGGCCGAGGAGGAAACACCATATATTTT.

This clonotype has a count of ten or more. The chain couples TRBV5-4 to TRBJ2-5; no firm D call. The V gene lost 0 bases and the J gene lost 0 bases, with 9 bases spanning the gap. This CDR3 is 15 amino acids long. CDR1 is SGHNT and CDR2 is YYREEE in the germline V gene (reference sequence). CDR3 residues: CASSLGVLHQETQYF. The CDR3 DNA reads as TGTGCCAGCAGCTTGGGGGTACTACACCAAGAGACCCAGTACTTC.

The V and J genes are TRBV18 and TRBJ2-1; tentatively, D is TRBD1 or TRBD2 (6 bases each). This CDR3 spans 16 amino acids. V lost 4 bases and J lost 1, with 14 bases in between. Germline-derived CDR1 and CDR2 are KGHSH and LQKENI. The DNA of the CDR3 is TGTGCCAGCTCACGCCCGGGGGCCCCATCCTACAATGAGCAGTTCTTC. This encodes CASSRPGAPSYNEQFF.

There are many counts of this clonotype. The rearrangement uses TRBV6-2 or TRBV6-3 and TRBJ1-3; possibly TRBD1 for D (5 bases). Deletions cut 7 bases from V and 1 base from J, with 11 bases between. Germline CDR1 reads MNHEY; CDR2 reads SVGEGT. CDR3 length: 14 amino acids. CDR3 sequence reads: CASIGGHSGNTIYF. The CDR3, as DNA: TGTGCCAGCATCGGAGGACATTCTGGAAACACCATATATTTT.

Ten or more counts support this clonotype. The V call is TRBV29-1, the J call TRBJ1-4; D ambiguous. In germline, CDR1 is SQVTM, CDR2 ANQGSEA. The CDR3 is 12 amino acids. The CDR3 nucleotides are TGCCCCAGCCAGGCAACTAATGAAAAACTGTTTTTT. Protein sequence: CPSQATNEKLFF.

This clonotype was observed at least ten times. The chain uses TRBV6-6 and TRBJ1-5; the match to TRBD1 covers 7 bases. The germline V gene has CDR1 MNHNY and CDR2 SVGAGI (reference sequence). After removal of 6 bases from V and 0 bases from J, the junction contained 5 bases not matched to a gene. CDR3 length: 15 amino acids. The CDR3 DNA follows: TGTGCCAGCAGACCGGGACAGTTTAGCAATCAGCCCCAGCATTTT. Translated, it gives CASRPGQFSNQPQHF.

This clonotype was seen ten or more times. V usage is TRBV24-1 and J usage is TRBJ1-5; possibly TRBD1 for D (6 bases). Per germline, CDR1 KGHDR and CDR2 SFDVKD. CDR3 length: 14 amino acids. The germline V and J ends were trimmed by 4 bases and 7 bases, with 13 bases remaining between them. Here the CDR3 DNA reads TGTGCCACCAGTGACCGGGACAACCTCCAGCCCCAGCATTTT. It yields the protein CATSDRDNLQPQHF.

In its sample, this clonotype was seen many times. The V gene is TRBV7-9, the J gene TRBJ2-7, with 9 bases identical to TRBD1. The V segment lost 5 bases and the J segment 5 bases; nucleotides outside the gene matches: 7. Germline V gene sequence: CDR1 SEHNR, CDR2 FQNEAQ (reference sequence). This CDR3 comprises 14 residues. The CDR3 sequence: CASSKQGAQDEQYF. The CDR3 DNA follows: TGTGCCAGCAGCAAACAGGGGGCGCAGGACGAGCAGTACTTC. Based on the CDR3 plus reference TRBV7-9 and TRBJ2-7, the full variable domain is DTGVSQNPRHKITKRGQNVTFRCDPISEHNRLYWYRQTLGQGPEFLTYFQNEAQLEKSRLLSDRFSAERPKGSFSTLEIQRTEQGDSAMYLCASSKQGAQDEQYFGPGTRLTVT.

Of note for this clonotype: Mismatch with germline at one junction end may stem from a read error. V is TRBV27 and J is TRBJ2-1, with D possibly called TRBD1 or TRBD2 (5 bases each). CDR3 length: 13 residues. Germline values: CDR1 MNHEY, CDR2 SMNVEV (reference sequence). CDR3 protein: CASSFTTYGTSIF. CDR3 DNA: TGTGCCAGCAGTTTCACAACTTACGGGACCTCCATCTTC.

This clonotype was detected many times. The V gene is TRBV2, the J gene TRBJ1-6; 10 bases are a match to TRBD1. From germline, CDR1 is SNHLY and CDR2 FYNNEI. Trimming took 9 bases from V and 7 from J; bases not matched to a gene: 6. The CDR3 is 14 residues long. The CDR3 sequence is CASFRGQGNSPLHF. The CDR3 DNA reads TGTGCCAGTTTCAGGGGACAGGGGAATTCACCCCTCCACTTT. The full variable domain, completed using reference TRBV2 and TRBJ1-6, is EPEVTQTPSHQVTQMGQEVILRCVPISNHLYFYWYRQILGQKVEFLVSFYNNEISEKSEIFDDQFSVERPDGSNFTLKIRSTKLEDSAMYFCASFRGQGNSPLHFGNGTRLTVT.